This is a list of T cell receptor beta chains from one sample in a study of T cell responses to AZD1222 COVID-19 vaccine. Sequenced by immunoSEQ multiplex PCR; TCRdb stores in-frame clones only, minus some. The sample has 150,000 to 200,000 clones; about 92% are singletons. The specimen was peripheral blood, collected on day 0 of AZD1222 vaccination. The receptors originated from an adult in good health. Both conserved end residues are part of each CDR3. A D gene is named only where the DNA matches it firmly. Clone size, where shown, is once, few, many, or a class for clones that have expanded.

DNA | CDR3 | V | length | D | size | J
TGTGCCAGCAGTATTAGACAGGGCTGGGGGGAAAAACTGTTTTTT | CASSIRQGWGEKLFF | TRBV2 | 15 | TRBD1 | - | TRBJ1-4
TGTGCCAGCAGTGTTGTAGCGGATAGCACAGATACGCAGTATTTT | CASSVVADSTDTQYF | TRBV6-4 | 15 | - | - | TRBJ2-3
TGCAGCGTTGTGTCAGGGTCCAACTATGGCTACACCTTC | CSVVSGSNYGYTF | TRBV29-1 | 13 | - | - | TRBJ1-2
TGTGCCAGCAGGCCCCCAGACCGCACCACTCAAGAGACCCAGTACTTC | CASRPPDRTTQETQYF | TRBV6-6 | 16 | - | - | TRBJ2-5
TGCGCCAGCAGCCCCTTTGACAGGTTCTCCTACAATGAGCAGTTCTTC | CASSPFDRFSYNEQFF | TRBV5-1 | 16 | - | - | TRBJ2-1
TGTGCCAGCTGGGACAGTCAGCTCCAAGAGACCCAGTACTTC | CASWDSQLQETQYF | TRBV2 | 14 | TRBD1 | - | TRBJ2-5
TGCAGCACCACTGGGACAGTGAACAATGGCTACACCTTC | CSTTGTVNNGYTF | TRBV29-1 | 13 | TRBD1 | - | TRBJ1-2
TGTGCCAGCACCCCTGGTAGTCCAGCCGAAGCTTTCTTT | CASTPGSPAEAFF | TRBV12-3/TRBV12-4 | 13 | - | - | TRBJ1-1
TGTGCCAGCAGCTTAGAAGCAGGAGCCAAAAACATTCAGTACTTC | CASSLEAGAKNIQYF | TRBV7-9 | 15 | - | - | TRBJ2-4
TGCAGACGGGGGGACGTGACCCGCTCTGGGGCCAACGTCCTGACTTTC | CRRGDVTRSGANVLTF | TRBV7-9 | 16 | TRBD2 | - | TRBJ2-6
TGCGCCAGCAGCTTACGGGACAGAGGGGCCAACGTCCTGACTTTC | CASSLRDRGANVLTF | TRBV5-1 | 15 | TRBD1 | - | TRBJ2-6
TGTGCCTGCGGCAAGGGCGCCTATGGCTACACCTTC | CACGKGAYGYTF | TRBV30 | 12 | - | once | TRBJ1-2
TGTGCCAGCAGCTCCGGGAGTGGCTACACCTTC | CASSSGSGYTF | TRBV9 | 11 | - | - | TRBJ1-2
TGTGCCAGCAGCCAAGAGACCGGGCGGGCCTCACCCCTCCACTTT | CASSQETGRASPLHF | TRBV14 | 15 | - | - | TRBJ1-6
TGTGCCAGCAGCTTATGGTGGAACACCGGGGAGCTGTTTTTT | CASSLWWNTGELFF | TRBV11-2 | 14 | - | - | TRBJ2-2
TGTGCCAGCACCCACCCGGGGGACAATTCACCCCTCCACTTT | CASTHPGDNSPLHF | TRBV7-9 | 14 | - | - | TRBJ1-6
TGCGCCAGCAGCCAAGGGACAGATGCCATGAACACTGAAGCTTTCTTT | CASSQGTDAMNTEAFF | TRBV5-1 | 16 | TRBD1 | once | TRBJ1-1
TGCAGCGTTGAGTTTCTAGCGGGAGTTGAGCAGTTCTTC | CSVEFLAGVEQFF | TRBV29-1 | 13 | TRBD2 | - | TRBJ2-1
TGTGCCAGCAGCCTGGGGATCCGAAGGGACACTGAAGCTTTCTTT | CASSLGIRRDTEAFF | TRBV3-1/TRBV3-2 | 15 | - | - | TRBJ1-1
TGTGCCAGCAGGGGGGACAGTCGGGGTGGCTACACCTTC | CASRGDSRGGYTF | TRBV12-3/TRBV12-4 | 13 | TRBD1 | - | TRBJ1-2
TGTGCCAGTAGTATAATCCCCGGACAGGCGTATGGCTACACCTTC | CASSIIPGQAYGYTF | TRBV19 | 15 | TRBD1 | - | TRBJ1-2
TGCGCCAGCAGCTTCGTAGCGGGGGGGCCAAGTGAGCAGTTCTTC | CASSFVAGGPSEQFF | TRBV5-1 | 15 | TRBD2 | - | TRBJ2-1
TGTGCCAGCAGGGGGACAGCCTCTCTTAACTATGGCTACACCTTC | CASRGTASLNYGYTF | TRBV2 | 15 | TRBD1 | - | TRBJ1-2
TGTGCCAGAAGCTTGGGGCCTTCAGAGGTGGGCTACACCTTC | CARSLGPSEVGYTF | TRBV5-3 | 14 | - | - | TRBJ1-2
TGCGCCAGCAGCCCTCGACAGATGAACACTGAAGCTTTCTTT | CASSPRQMNTEAFF | TRBV5-1 | 14 | - | many | TRBJ1-1
TGTGCCAGCAGGCCCACGGGGATTTTGAACACTGAAGCTTTCTTT | CASRPTGILNTEAFF | TRBV2 | 15 | - | - | TRBJ1-1
TGTGCCAGCAGCCATGACAATCAGCCCCAGCATTTT | CASSHDNQPQHF | TRBV3-1/TRBV3-2 | 12 | - | - | TRBJ1-5
TGTGCCAGCAGCCCCGGAGACGGGCGTGAGCTGTTTTTT | CASSPGDGRELFF | TRBV12-3/TRBV12-4 | 13 | - | - | TRBJ2-2
TGTGCCACCAGCAGTGGGGGGGTTTCCTACGAGCAGTACTTC | CATSSGGVSYEQYF | TRBV15 | 14 | TRBD2 | - | TRBJ2-7
TGTGCCAGCAGAGGACTAGGACGGAATGAGCAGTTCTTC | CASRGLGRNEQFF | TRBV9 | 13 | TRBD2 | once | TRBJ2-1
TGTGCCAGCAGCTTACAAATGGGCACTGAAGCTTTCTTT | CASSLQMGTEAFF | TRBV5-8 | 13 | - | - | TRBJ1-1
TGCGCCAGCAGCTTGGGACAGGCCACAGATACGCAGTATTTT | CASSLGQATDTQYF | TRBV5-1 | 14 | - | - | TRBJ2-3
TGTGCCAGTACCGACAGACCCTTTCCCGGTGCGCTGTTTTTT | CASTDRPFPGALFF | TRBV19 | 14 | - | - | TRBJ2-2
TGTGCCAGCAGCGACCCGGGTGGCTACGAGCAGTACTTC | CASSDPGGYEQYF | TRBV5-4 | 13 | - | - | TRBJ2-7
TGCAGCGTTACGTTTGGGCAAAAGGATTTAGCTTTCTTT | CSVTFGQKDLAFF | TRBV29-1 | 13 | - | - | TRBJ1-1
TGTGCCAGCAGTTCCGGGACATCCACCTTC | CASSSGTSTF | TRBV12-3/TRBV12-4 | 10 | - | once | TRBJ1-2
TGTGCCAGTAGTATAGGGACAGGGGTACCCTACGAGCAGTACTTC | CASSIGTGVPYEQYF | TRBV19 | 15 | TRBD1 | - | TRBJ2-7
TGTGCCAGCAGCCTCCGTGGGAGAGTGGGTGTAGATTCACCCCTCCACTTT | CASSLRGRVGVDSPLHF | TRBV27 | 17 | - | - | TRBJ1-6
TGTGCCAGCAGTTTCGTAGGTAGCAATCAGCCCCAGCATTTT | CASSFVGSNQPQHF | TRBV27 | 14 | - | - | TRBJ1-5
TGTGCCAGCAGTTACGTGGCGGACTACGAGCAGTACTTC | CASSYVADYEQYF | TRBV6-2/TRBV6-3 | 13 | - | - | TRBJ2-7
TGCGCCAGTCTGACAGATTATCAGCCCCAGCATTTT | CASLTDYQPQHF | TRBV5-1 | 12 | - | - | TRBJ1-5
TGTGCCAGCAGGGTCGGGACAGGGTACAATCAGCCCCAGCATTTT | CASRVGTGYNQPQHF | TRBV2 | 15 | TRBD1 | - | TRBJ1-5
TGTGCCAGCAGCCTGACAGGGGAGTTCTACGAGCAGTACTTC | CASSLTGEFYEQYF | TRBV3-1/TRBV3-2 | 14 | TRBD1 | - | TRBJ2-7
TGTGCTAGTGGCCGCTATGGGTCGGCCGGGGAGCTGTTTTTT | CASGRYGSAGELFF | TRBV12-5 | 14 | - | - | TRBJ2-2